These T cell receptor beta chains were read from a single sample in a study of T-cell reconstitution after alpha-beta-depleted transplantation in children. TCRdb called the PCR reads again in MiXCR, with one record for every CDR3 protein. The table has about 350,000 distinct CDR3 sequences, 13% seen once. The sequencing used PBMCs, collected from the stem cell graft. The source of these receptors is a human donor who donated a stem cell graft to a child with Fanconi anemia. Each CDR3 is given with its conserved first and last residue. Fields, in order: V gene, clone size, J gene, D gene, CDR3 DNA, CDR3 protein. D genes are given only for firm matches. The listing skips clone size in some rows; elsewhere it reads once, few, many or a size class.

TRBV18	.	TRBJ2-2	.	TGTGCCAGCTCACCAAGAGGGAATAGAAACACCGGGGAGCTGTTTTTT	CASSPRGNRNTGELFF
TRBV19	.	TRBJ1-2	.	TGTGCCAGTAAGGACAGCCCAGGAATTGGCTACACCTTC	CASKDSPGIGYTF
TRBV7-9	.	TRBJ1-2	TRBD1	TGTGCCAGCAGTCAAGACAGGGGAAGATCCTATGGCTACACCTTC	CASSQDRGRSYGYTF
TRBV27	few	TRBJ1-5	.	TGTGCCAGCAGTTTATCAGGGGCGAATCAGCCCCAGCATTTT	CASSLSGANQPQHF
TRBV20-1	.	TRBJ1-1	.	TGCAGTGCTAGAGTAGGCGGGGGGGACACTGAAGCTTTCTTT	CSARVGGGDTEAFF
TRBV10-3	few	TRBJ1-2	.	TGTGCCATCAGTGGGTACCCGACAGCTAGCTATGGCTACACCTTC	CAISGYPTASYGYTF
TRBV6-2/TRBV6-3	.	TRBJ2-7	.	TGTGCCATTGAGAACGGGGACGGAGGCTACGAGCAGTACTTC	CAIENGDGGYEQYF
TRBV7-9	.	TRBJ1-1	.	TGTGCCACTAACAGAGGCCTGAACACTGAAGCTTTCTTT	CATNRGLNTEAFF
TRBV9	few	TRBJ2-3	.	TGTGCCAGCAGCGTAGATGAAGGGAGATACACAGATACGCAGTATTTT	CASSVDEGRYTDTQYF
TRBV9	many	TRBJ2-2	.	TGTGCCAGCAGCGTAGAGGTGACCGGGGAGCTGTTTTTT	CASSVEVTGELFF
TRBV20-1	few	TRBJ1-2	.	TGCAGTGCTAGAGGGGGCGCCGCTAACTATGGCTACACCTTC	CSARGGAANYGYTF
TRBV6-5	few	TRBJ2-3	.	TGTGCCAGCAGGGCCCTTGATACGCAGTATTTT	CASRALDTQYF
TRBV3-1	.	TRBJ2-1	.	TGTGCCAGCAGCCAAACGCGGGCGGGTAGCAGCAATGAGCAGTTCTTC	CASSQTRAGSSNEQFF
TRBV5-1	few	TRBJ2-1	TRBD2	TGCGCCAGCAGCTTCCGAAGGACTAGCGGGGGGCAACTCTACAATGAGCAGTTCTTC	CASSFRRTSGGQLYNEQFF
TRBV28	.	TRBJ2-1	.	TGTGCCAGCTGCGTATCCTACAATGAGCAGTTCTTC	CASCVSYNEQFF